These 27 T cell receptor beta chains share one sample of origin, sequenced in a study of CD8 T cells in ankylosing spondylitis. Study-wide points: One TCR beta motif, made up of roughly 8 highly homologous variants, appeared characteristic of ankylosing spondylitis blood.

TCRdb fed the 5' RACE reads into MiXCR, producing one record per CDR3 protein. The sample includes hundreds of thousands of distinct CDR3 sequences, 25% to 30% of them seen just once. These TCRs are of unknown antigen specificity. Sequencing used blood, either unsorted or a sorted T cell fraction (not recorded which). These receptors were collected from a male donor with ankylosing spondylitis.

The CDR3 sequence: CASVVWSQAFF. DNA of the CDR3: TGTGCCAGCGTCGTCTGGTCCCAAGCTTTCTTT. The genes are TRBV6-5 and TRBJ1-1, with unresolved D. Per germline, CDR1 MNHEY and CDR2 SVGAGI. V lost 8 bases and J 9 bases, leaving 13 bases between the germline ends. The CDR3 has 11 residues.

A single count supports this clonotype. The gene calls are TRBV5-1 and TRBJ2-1, with D unresolved. The CDR3 consists of 13 residues. The V and J ends lost 0 bases and 5 bases respectively, with 6 bases between them. Germline V gene lookup returns CDR1 SGHRS and CDR2 YFSETQ. Here the CDR3 reads CASSLGNNNEQFF. CDR3 sequence (DNA): TGCGCCAGCAGCTTGGGGAATAACAATGAGCAGTTCTTC.

This clonotype was detected ten times or more. The chain links TRBV20-1 to TRBJ2-2; 8 bases agree with TRBD2. Germline CDR1 and CDR2: DFQATT and SNEGSKA (reference sequence). V gave up 0 bases and J gave up 5 bases; unmatched junction bases: 8. The CDR3 has 16 residues. The DNA for the CDR3 is TGCAGTGCTAGAGATGCGGCGGGAGGCCTAACCGGGGAGCTGTTTTTT. Translating it yields CSARDAAGGLTGELFF.

This clonotype occurred a few times. The chain couples TRBV28 to TRBJ2-2; D possibly corresponds to TRBD1 (5 bases). The CDR3 sequence is 15 residues long. The germline V and J ends were trimmed by 2 bases and 4 bases, with 11 bases remaining between them. Per the germline V gene, CDR1 is MDHEN and CDR2 is SYDVKM. CDR3 residues: CASSLGRVTTGELFF. DNA of the CDR3: TGTGCCAGCAGTTTAGGCAGGGTTACCACCGGGGAGCTGTTTTTT.

The rearrangement uses TRBV6-5 and TRBJ2-1; D not certain. The ends were cut back, 0 bases at V and 12 bases at J, with 15 bases in the middle. Germline CDR1 reads MNHEY; CDR2 reads SVGAGI. This CDR3 is 14 amino acids long. Here the CDR3 DNA reads TGTGCCAGCAGTTACTCAGGGTCGGCGGTGGCGCAGTTCTTC. Translation: CASSYSGSAVAQFF.

This sequence joins TRBV20-1 and TRBJ1-2; D call uncertain. Deletions cut 4 bases from V and 4 bases from J, with 13 bases between. CDR1 and CDR2 from the germline V gene are DFQATT and SNEGSKA (reference sequence). This CDR3 region has 13 residues. The chain's CDR3 is CSATLSGPYGYTF. CDR3 DNA: TGCAGTGCTACCCTAAGTGGGCCCTATGGCTACACCTTC.

The chain joins TRBV9 to TRBJ1-1; D is perhaps TRBD1 (6 bases). The CDR3 spans 13 residues. CDR1 is SGDLS, CDR2 YYNGEE, per germline. Deletions cut 4 bases from V and 5 bases from J, with 12 bases between. The CDR3 sequence: CASSFTGRTEAFF. The CDR3 coding sequence is TGTGCCAGCAGCTTCACAGGGAGAACTGAAGCTTTCTTT.

This clonotype was detected only a few times. The genes are TRBV5-6 and TRBJ2-1; TRBD2 might be the D (7 bases). Germline V gene data show CDR1 as SGHDT and CDR2 as YYEEEE. V was pared by 4 bases and J by 7 bases, with 18 bases between. CDR3 length equals 15 residues. The CDR3 DNA sequence: TGTGCCAGCAGCACCGCTAGCGGAGGGGGGAATGAGCAGTTCTTC. Protein sequence: CASSTASGGGNEQFF.

CDR3 residues: CASSAPGRSRAFF. The DNA of the CDR3 is TGTGCCAGCAGCGCGCCCGGGCGTTCGAGAGCTTTCTTT. V is TRBV7-2 and J is TRBJ1-1; D is ambiguous. Deletions cut 5 bases from V and 10 bases from J, with 17 bases between. The germline V gene has CDR1 SGHTA and CDR2 FQGNSA. This CDR3 comprises 13 residues.

The chain combines TRBV5-1 with TRBJ2-1, with 8 bases matching TRBD2. Per the germline V gene, CDR1 is SGHRS and CDR2 is YFSETQ. This CDR3 is 15 amino acids long. V was clipped by 4 bases and J by 2 bases; unmatched bases: 5. CDR3 loop: CASSVAGGPYNEQFF. The CDR3 bases are TGCGCCAGCAGCGTGGCGGGAGGCCCCTACAATGAGCAGTTCTTC.

This clonotype appeared a few times. The V call is TRBV29-1, the J call TRBJ1-1; the match to TRBD1 covers 7 bases. The CDR3 is 13 residues long. Per the germline V gene, CDR1 is SQVTM and CDR2 is ANQGSEA. V shed 3 bases, J shed 4 bases, and the junction held 5 bases outside the gene matches. The CDR3 is CSVDGGGGTEAFF. CDR3 sequence (DNA): TGCAGCGTTGATGGAGGGGGCGGCACTGAAGCTTTCTTT.

The chain is built from TRBV11-3 and TRBJ2-1; TRBD1 agrees at 12 bases. V lost 1 base to trimming and J lost 2 bases; unmatched junction nucleotides: 0. The CDR3 is made up of 16 amino acids. Germline V lookup: CDR1 SGHNT, CDR2 YENEEA. The CDR3 region has the DNA TGTGCCAGCAGCTTAGGGGACAGGGGGCCCTACAATGAGCAGTTCTTC. As protein: CASSLGDRGPYNEQFF.

The V call is TRBV12-3 or TRBV12-4, the J call TRBJ2-5; perhaps TRBD2 as D (6 bases). The CDR3 totals 14 residues. The ends were cut back, 4 bases at V and 5 bases at J, with 14 bases in the middle. The CDR3 loop is CASSSTRNSETQYF. CDR3 coding DNA: TGTGCCAGCAGTTCGACTAGGAATTCGGAGACCCAGTACTTC.

The gene calls are TRBV20-1 and TRBJ2-7, with 9 bases matching TRBD2. CDR1 is DFQATT, CDR2 SNEGSKA, per germline (reference sequence). The CDR3 is 14 residues long. Trimming cost V 5 bases and J 2 bases; bases outside gene matches: 7. CDR3 protein: CSAARAGGAYEQYF. The CDR3, as DNA: TGCAGTGCTGCTCGCGCGGGAGGGGCCTACGAGCAGTACTTC.

Turning to this clonotype: The missing conserved phenylalanine or tryptophan at the end of this CDR3 makes a read error likely. V usage is TRBV20-1 and J usage is TRBJ2-1; D might be TRBD1 (6 bases). The CDR3 runs 13 residues. Germline V gene lookup returns CDR1 DFQATT and CDR2 SNEGSKA (reference sequence). Trimming shortened V by 3 bases and J by 4 bases, and 10 bases separated the two germline ends. The CDR3: CSARDSVYNEQFL. CDR3 DNA sequence: TGCAGTGCTAGGGACAGCGTTTACAATGAGCAGTTCCTC.

The chain has TRBV12-3 or TRBV12-4 and TRBJ1-1; no definite D call. The CDR3 is 14 amino acids. Trimming pared 6 bases from V and 2 bases from J, leaving 13 bases between. CDR3 region: CASRPRVSNTEAFF. CDR3 coding DNA: TGTGCCAGCAGGCCTAGGGTTTCCAACACTGAAGCTTTCTTT.

The V and J genes are TRBV5-1 and TRBJ2-7, with D perhaps matching TRBD1 (7 bases). Germline CDR1 SGHRS, CDR2 YFSETQ. The CDR3 contains 14 residues. The V end lost 4 bases, the J end lost 2 bases, and 13 bases lay between the germline ends. DNA of the CDR3: TGCGCCAGCAGCGGGGGGACAGCGCCCTACGAGCAGTACTTC. Its translation is CASSGGTAPYEQYF.

This clonotype came up many times. The CDR3 DNA reads as TGTGCCAGCACCATAAATAGTGGGCCTGGGAATGAGCAGTTCTTC. This sequence encodes CASTINSGPGNEQFF. The chain links TRBV12-3 or TRBV12-4 to TRBJ2-1; no reliable D call. The CDR3 extends over 15 amino acids. V lost 7 bases, J lost 7 bases, and 20 bases lay in between.

This clonotype was seen a handful of times. This sequence joins TRBV20-1 and TRBJ2-1; possibly TRBD1 or TRBD2 for D (6 bases each). This CDR3 region has 13 residues. Trimming took 6 bases from V and 9 from J, leaving 18 bases between them. Germline CDR1 reads DFQATT; CDR2 reads SNEGSKA (reference sequence). CDR3 sequence reads: CSAAGQNFAEQFF. CDR3 in DNA: TGCAGTGCCGCGGGACAAAATTTCGCTGAGCAGTTCTTC.

This clonotype was recorded a few times. This sequence joins TRBV20-1 and TRBJ1-1; 8 bases agree with TRBD1. The J segment lost 10 bases and the V segment lost 5 bases, leaving 9 bases of the junction unmatched. The CDR3 has 12 amino acids. CDR1 and CDR2 from the germline V gene are DFQATT and SNEGSKA (reference sequence). CDR3 coding DNA: TGCAGTGCTCCGAGGACAGGGCACAGAGCTTTCTTT. It specifies CSAPRTGHRAFF.

This clonotype was seen more than once but under ten times. The V call is TRBV24-1, the J call TRBJ2-1; maybe TRBD1 (5 bases). This CDR3 spans 13 amino acids. V was trimmed by 5 bases and J by 8 bases, leaving 12 bases between them. In germline, CDR1 is KGHDR, CDR2 SFDVKD. Here the CDR3 reads CATSVAGIDEQFF. The CDR3 DNA follows: TGTGCCACCAGTGTGGCAGGGATAGATGAGCAGTTCTTC.

The chain uses TRBV20-1 and TRBJ2-1; maybe TRBD2 (5 bases). From germline, CDR1 is DFQATT and CDR2 SNEGSKA (reference sequence). V dropped 4 bases and J dropped 9 bases, with 16 bases sitting between them. The CDR3 covers 13 residues. In DNA, the CDR3 is TGCAGTGCTACTAGCCACGCCTATTCTGAGCAGTTCTTC. Its protein is CSATSHAYSEQFF.

The genes are TRBV12-5 and TRBJ2-4; 9 nucleotides agree with TRBD1. CDR1 and CDR2 (germline): LGHNT, FRNRAP. Trimming removed 1 base from V and 9 bases from J; junction bases left unmatched: 1. This CDR3 spans 13 amino acids. CDR3 nucleotides: TGTGCTAGTGGTTTGGAGGACAGGGGCATTCAGTACTTC. The encoded protein is CASGLEDRGIQYF.

V is TRBV7-9 and J is TRBJ2-5; 7 bases fit TRBD2. Germline V gene data show CDR1 as SEHNR and CDR2 as FQNEAQ (reference sequence). The CDR3 is 15 amino acids. Trimming at V came to 2 bases and at J to 5 bases, leaving 8 bases not matched to a gene. The CDR3 DNA follows: TGTGCCAGCAGCTTACTGGCGGAGGGAGGGGAGACCCAGTACTTC. Amino acid sequence: CASSLLAEGGETQYF.

The rearrangement links TRBV20-1 to TRBJ1-4; 7 nucleotides line up with TRBD1. Germline V gene lookup returns CDR1 DFQATT and CDR2 SNEGSKA (reference sequence). J gave up 7 bases and V 5 bases, and 7 bases lay outside the gene matches. The CDR3 spans 13 residues. CDR3 loop: CSAQGVDGEKLFF. The CDR3 DNA is TGCAGTGCTCAGGGGGTAGACGGTGAAAAACTGTTTTTT.

In DNA, the CDR3 is TGCGCCAGCAGCCTCCGGACTAGCGGGATGAGCAATGAGCAGTTCTTC. As protein: CASSLRTSGMSNEQFF. The V and J genes are TRBV5-1 and TRBJ2-1, with 12 bases that match TRBD2. This CDR3 is 16 amino acids long. Losses at the gene ends were 4 bases for V and 6 bases for J; bases not matched to a gene: 8. CDR1 and CDR2 (germline): SGHRS, YFSETQ.

The gene calls are TRBV5-6 and TRBJ2-3; TRBD2 matches 8 bases. V was pared by 2 bases and J by 0 bases, with 5 bases of the junction left unmatched. The CDR3 spans 16 residues. Germline CDR1 reads SGHDT; CDR2 reads YYEEEE. In nucleotides, the CDR3 is TGTGCCAGCAGCTTTTTAGCGGGAATCAGCACAGATACGCAGTATTTT. It yields the protein CASSFLAGISTDTQYF.